Sequencing of this T cell receptor (beta chain) was carried out in a study of shared clonotypes between healthy human individuals. Sequencing was performed with immunoSEQ multiplex PCR; in TCRdb, only in-frame clones are kept and a portion is missing. The table has 1 million to 1.2 million clones, approximately 80% seen once. With regard to this clone: No antigen is known for it.

This CDR3 spans 14 amino acids. The V gene lost 8 bases and the J gene lost 0 bases, with 10 bases spanning the gap. Per the germline V gene, CDR1 is MNHEY and CDR2 is SVGAGI. Regarding the study as a whole: Larger estimated richness was generally seen in naive subsets than in memory subsets. Apart from blood, nothing was sampled; tissue repertoires likely differ.

The clonotype originates from a man between 18 and 35 years old in good health. Some clones in this sample may be carry-over from other donors' samples. Sequenced: memory CD4+ T cells from PBMCs. Noted subset: CD45RA-negative fraction. This chain uses TRBV6-5 with TRBJ2-2, with a weak D call TRBD1 (6 bases). CDR3 in amino acids: CASGRTANTGELFF. The CDR3 nucleotides are TGTGCCAGCGGAAGGACAGCGAACACCGGGGAGCTGTTTTTT.